These 13 T cell receptor beta chains originate from one sample sequenced in a study of OX40 agonist ivuxolimab in advanced cancers. Receptor amplification or capture employed the immunoSEQ multiplex PCR assay. What TCRdb holds here is the immuneACCESS table cut down to in-frame rearrangements. Part of the clones is not present; checked against another copy, under half of the missing clones reflect an unresolved V gene, and the others are unexplained. The sample table holds tens of thousands of clones, of which 90% to 95% were seen once. Around 20% of the sample is taken by the ten largest. Specimen: CD4+ or CD8+ T cells sorted from blood, collected in a trial of the OX40 agonist ivuxolimab. These TCRs come from an adult with an advanced solid tumor such as melanoma, head and neck, liver or kidney cancer.

J is TRBJ1-5 and V is TRBV7-6; D is uncertain. The CDR3 sequence is 15 residues long. Germline assignment: CDR1 SGHVS and CDR2 FNYEAQ. The V and J ends lost 3 bases and 2 bases respectively, with 11 bases between them. In DNA form, the CDR3 reads TGTGCCAGCAGCTTTTCCGGGATGGGCAATCAGCCCCAGCATTTT. Translation: CASSFSGMGNQPQHF. The whole variable domain, filled in from reference TRBV7-6 and TRBJ1-5, reads GAGVSQSPRYKVTKRGQDVALRCDPISGHVSLYWYRQALGQGPEFLTYFNYEAQQDKSGLPNDRFSAERPEGSISTLTIQRTEQRDSAMYRCASSFSGMGNQPQHFGDGTRLSIL.

The chain uses TRBV7-9 and TRBJ2-6; either TRBD1 or TRBD2 may supply D (5 bases each). Trimming left V 4 bases short and J 2 bases short, with 9 bases between. The V gene's germline CDR1 is SEHNR and CDR2 FQNEAQ (reference sequence). The CDR3 runs 15 residues. For the CDR3, the DNA is TGTGCCAGCAGCTCGCAGGGAGCTGGGGCCAACGTCCTGACTTTC. Residues: CASSSQGAGANVLTF.

The chain recombines TRBV27 with TRBJ1-2; 7 nucleotides align to TRBD1. The V and J ends lost 10 bases and 7 bases, in that order; junction bases with no gene match: 12. The CDR3 sequence is 13 residues long. CDR1 is MNHEY and CDR2 is SMNVEV in the germline V gene (reference sequence). This CDR3 reads CATGGWTGSGYTF. In DNA form, the CDR3 reads TGTGCCACCGGGGGGTGGACAGGTTCTGGCTACACCTTC.

V is TRBV4-1 and J is TRBJ1-3; 9 bases are shared with TRBD1. The CDR3 runs 15 residues. V lost 1 base to trimming and J lost 2 bases; unmatched junction nucleotides: 0. CDR1 MGHRA and CDR2 YSYEKL come from the germline V gene. The CDR3 DNA follows: TGCGCCAGCAGCCAAGGGGACAGGGCTGGAAACACCATATATTTT. This gives the protein CASSQGDRAGNTIYF.

This rearrangement joins TRBV6-5 to TRBJ1-4, with TRBD1 as a possible D gene (6 bases). Germline CDR1 MNHEY, CDR2 SVGAGI. Trimming removed 2 bases from V and 4 bases from J, with 14 bases in between. The CDR3 contains 16 residues. The CDR3 nucleotides are TGTGCCAGCAGTTACCAAAGGGACATAAATAATGAAAAACTGTTTTTT. This translates into CASSYQRDINNEKLFF.

This rearrangement joins TRBV5-4 to TRBJ1-2, with 8 bases lining up with TRBD1. The CDR3 has 18 amino acids. Looked up from germline, CDR1 is SGHNT and CDR2 is YYREEE (reference sequence). Germline trimming cut 4 bases from V and 5 bases from J; bases unmatched to any gene: 19. DNA for the CDR3: TGTGCCAGCAGCCCGGGGACAGGTCCCATATTTGGGGAATATGGCTACACCTTC. It yields the protein CASSPGTGPIFGEYGYTF.

The chain uses TRBV2 and TRBJ1-5; D gene uncertain. Deletions cut 4 bases from V and 3 bases from J, with 4 bases between. Germline loops: CDR1 SNHLY, CDR2 FYNNEI. CDR3 length: 12 amino acids. The CDR3 nucleotides read TGTGCCAGCAGTGGCAACAATCAGCCCCAGCATTTT. Amino acid sequence: CASSGNNQPQHF.

This sequence joins TRBV5-1 and TRBJ2-3; D remains unclear. The germline gives CDR1 SGHRS, CDR2 YFSETQ. This CDR3 is 15 amino acids long. V was clipped by 1 base and J by 1 base, with 10 bases between them. CDR3 nucleotide sequence: TGCGCCAGCAGCTTGAGAGACGTCGGCACAGATACGCAGTATTTT. This codes for CASSLRDVGTDTQYF.

CDR3 nucleotides: TGTGCCAGCAGCTTTAGAGGGAAAGACTTCTACAATGAGCAGTTCTTC. As protein: CASSFRGKDFYNEQFF. The J gene is TRBJ2-1, the V gene TRBV5-8, with D possibly TRBD2 on 5 matching bases. Germline assignment: CDR1 SGHTS and CDR2 YDEGEE. The V end lost 2 bases, the J end lost 3 bases, and 15 bases lay between the germline ends. This CDR3 is built from 16 residues.

The chain has TRBV9 and TRBJ2-7; D is unclear. Per the germline V gene, CDR1 is SGDLS and CDR2 is YYNGEE. The germline V and J ends were trimmed by 3 bases and 0 bases, with 13 bases remaining between them. CDR3 length: 15 residues. The CDR3 reads CASSAEDGSSYEQYF. DNA of the CDR3: TGTGCCAGCAGCGCCGAGGACGGCAGCTCCTACGAGCAGTACTTC.

The chain recombines TRBV27 with TRBJ1-1; D is perhaps TRBD1 (6 bases). The CDR3 extends over 15 amino acids. Trimming pared 5 bases from V and 3 bases from J, leaving 16 bases between. Germline values: CDR1 MNHEY, CDR2 SMNVEV (reference sequence). The CDR3 nucleotides read TGTGCCAGCAGTCTCGGGACAAGGCCCCACACTGAAGCTTTCTTT. Translating gives CASSLGTRPHTEAFF.

The chain recombines TRBV28 with TRBJ1-5, with a possible D match to TRBD1 (5 bases). This CDR3 contains 15 residues. V lost 5 bases, J lost 3 bases, and 14 bases lay in between. Looked up from germline, CDR1 is MDHEN and CDR2 is SYDVKM. The CDR3 region is CASSPQDRPNQPQHF. The CDR3, as DNA: TGTGCCAGCAGTCCTCAAGACAGACCCAATCAGCCCCAGCATTTT.

This chain links TRBV19 with TRBJ2-7, with D perhaps matching TRBD1 (6 bases). The germline V gene has CDR1 LNHDA and CDR2 SQIVND (reference sequence). The CDR3 spans 13 residues. V was shortened by 5 bases and J by 1 base, with 9 bases between the two germline ends. The CDR3 reads CASSSGQSYEQYF. The CDR3 coding sequence is TGTGCCAGTAGTTCTGGACAGTCCTACGAGCAGTACTTC.